The 28 T cell receptor beta chains presented below share a single source sample, sequenced in a study of cytomegalovirus exposure and HLA in healthy donors. With 60 Vbeta and 13 Jbeta primers, the PCR was carried out. TCRdb's table, derived via immunoSEQ multiplex PCR, lists solely in-frame clones and lacks some. This sample has 100,000 to 150,000 clones, with 65% to 85% found just once. Sequencing used PBMCs. The receptors shown here come from a man aged 18 to 35 in good health and CMV-seropositive.

V usage is TRBV5-1 and J usage is TRBJ1-1; 8 bases map to TRBD1. The CDR3 covers 14 residues. The germline gives CDR1 SGHRS, CDR2 YFSETQ. Trimming at V came to 1 base and at J to 6 bases, leaving 5 bases not matched to a gene. The CDR3 reads CASSLSQGAAEAFF. The CDR3 DNA reads TGCGCCAGCAGCTTGAGTCAGGGGGCGGCTGAAGCTTTCTTT. The full variable domain, completed using reference TRBV5-1 and TRBJ1-1, is KAGVTQTPRYLIKTRGQQVTLSCSPISGHRSVSWYQQTPGQGLQFLFEYFSETQRNKGNFPGRFSGRQFSNSRSEMNVSTLELGDSALYLCASSLSQGAAEAFFGQGTRLTVV.

This clone was counted only a few times. The chain is built from TRBV6-1 and TRBJ2-3; D is possibly TRBD1 (6 bases). CDR1 and CDR2 (germline): MNHNS, SASEGT. The ends were cut back, 4 bases at V and 2 bases at J, with 16 bases in the middle. The CDR3 is made up of 16 amino acids. The DNA for the CDR3 is TGTGCCAGCAGTGGAATACAGGGTGACTTCACAGATACGCAGTATTTT. As protein: CASSGIQGDFTDTQYF.

J is TRBJ2-5 and V is TRBV6-5; TRBD1 matches 9 bases. The length of the CDR3 is 12 residues. Losses at the gene ends were 5 bases for V and 5 bases for J; bases not matched to a gene: 0. CDR1 and CDR2 (germline): MNHEY, SVGAGI. The CDR3 nucleotides are TGTGCCAGCAGTGGGACAGGGGAGACCCAGTACTTC. This translates into CASSGTGETQYF.

The genes are TRBV5-6 and TRBJ1-5; D is perhaps TRBD1 (6 bases). Germline V CDR1 and CDR2: SGHDT, YYEEEE. Trimming pared 4 bases from V and 1 base from J, leaving 9 bases between. CDR3 length: 14 amino acids. The CDR3 sequence: CASSHRESNQPQHF. In DNA form, the CDR3 reads TGTGCCAGCAGCCACAGGGAAAGCAATCAGCCCCAGCATTTT.

The chain employs TRBV6-1 and TRBJ2-7, with a weak D call TRBD1 (6 bases). The V and J ends lost 4 bases and 1 base respectively, with 11 bases between them. Germline CDR1 MNHNS, CDR2 SASEGT. This CDR3 has 14 amino acids. The CDR3 sequence is CASSGDRRSYEQYF. The CDR3 bases are TGTGCCAGCAGTGGAGACAGGAGATCCTACGAGCAGTACTTC.

V gene TRBV5-5 combines with J gene TRBJ2-7; D may be TRBD2 (6 bases). CDR1 SGHKS and CDR2 YYEKEE come from the germline V gene (reference sequence). The length of the CDR3 is 13 residues. V shed 0 bases and J shed 5 bases, with 9 bases lying between them. The CDR3 region is CASSLAWRDEQYF. CDR3 in DNA: TGTGCCAGCAGCTTGGCTTGGAGGGACGAGCAGTACTTC.

The chain recombines TRBV29-1 with TRBJ2-7; the match to TRBD2 covers 13 bases. The germline V gene has CDR1 SQVTM and CDR2 ANQGSEA. The CDR3 contains 19 residues. V shed 0 bases and J 2 bases; nucleotides not matched to a gene: 13. The CDR3 region has the DNA TGCAGCGTTGAAGAATCCCTGGGACTAGCGGGAATATTGGCCTACGAGCAGTACTTC. This gives the protein CSVEESLGLAGILAYEQYF.

This clone was detected once. This chain uses TRBV5-1 with TRBJ1-1, with D perhaps matching TRBD1 (5 bases). The CDR3 runs 13 residues. V was shortened by 4 bases and J by 4 bases, with 11 bases between the two germline ends. Germline CDR1 and CDR2: SGHRS and YFSETQ. The CDR3 here is CASSEFDSTEAFF. DNA for the CDR3: TGCGCCAGCAGCGAGTTCGACAGCACTGAAGCTTTCTTT. Full variable domain (rest looked up from reference TRBV5-1 and TRBJ1-1): KAGVTQTPRYLIKTRGQQVTLSCSPISGHRSVSWYQQTPGQGLQFLFEYFSETQRNKGNFPGRFSGRQFSNSRSEMNVSTLELGDSALYLCASSEFDSTEAFFGQGTRLTVV.

The gene calls are TRBV4-3 and TRBJ2-3; no reliable D call. Looked up from germline, CDR1 is LGHNA and CDR2 is YSLEER. Trimming removed 1 base at V and 0 bases at J, with 8 bases between. The CDR3 length is 15 residues. The CDR3 region has the DNA TGCGCCAGCAGCCAAGGGAGTGTGAGCACAGATACGCAGTATTTT. Protein sequence: CASSQGSVSTDTQYF.

J is TRBJ1-2 and V is TRBV6-5; TRBD1 agrees at 7 bases. Germline V CDR1 and CDR2: MNHEY, SVGAGI. Losses at the gene ends were 3 bases for V and 5 bases for J; bases not matched to a gene: 3. This CDR3 is built from 13 residues. In nucleotides, the CDR3 is TGTGCCAGCAGTTATGGACAGGCATATGGCTACACCTTC. This gives the protein CASSYGQAYGYTF.

The rearrangement links TRBV4-2 to TRBJ1-4; possible D gene TRBD1, 5 bases. The germline gives CDR1 LGHNA, CDR2 YNFKEQ. The CDR3 has 16 amino acids. The germline V and J ends were trimmed by 3 bases and 2 bases, with 13 bases remaining between them. The CDR3 loop is CASSQTKGSTNEKLFF. DNA for the CDR3: TGTGCCAGCAGCCAGACGAAGGGGTCCACTAATGAAAAACTGTTTTTT.

Points on this clone: The DNA is left out, because the CDR3 cannot be placed on it with certainty; the CDR3 is given as TCRdb lists it. V gene TRBV7-9 combines with J gene TRBJ1-2. Germline V gives CDR1 SEHNR, CDR2 FQNEAQ (reference sequence). The CDR3 length is 14 residues, termini included. The CDR3: CASSFGSGTQQWHF.

The chain employs TRBV7-2 and TRBJ1-4, with a tentative D call TRBD1 (5 bases). Germline V gene lookup returns CDR1 SGHTA and CDR2 FQGNSA. V lost 8 bases to trimming and J lost 12 bases, with 16 bases between them. The CDR3 loop spans 12 amino acids. The CDR3 loop is CASRSGSKELFF. CDR3 DNA sequence: TGTGCCAGCCGATCAGGGTCCAAGGAACTGTTTTTT.

This clone has just one count. The rearrangement uses TRBV19 and TRBJ1-1; unclear D gene. The CDR3 has 13 residues. V lost 8 bases and J 3 bases, leaving 13 bases between the germline ends. Germline loops: CDR1 LNHDA, CDR2 SQIVND (reference sequence). The DNA of the CDR3 is TGTGCCAGTCAGCAGGATGAGTACACTGAAGCTTTCTTT. It yields the protein CASQQDEYTEAFF.

The CDR3 bases are TGTGCCTTCCACAAGGGGGAGACCCAGTACTTC. This codes for CAFHKGETQYF. This sequence joins TRBV30 and TRBJ2-5; possibly TRBD1 for D (5 bases). Per germline, CDR1 GTSNPN and CDR2 SVGIG (reference sequence). The CDR3 sequence is 11 residues long. Trimming removed 7 bases at V and 5 bases at J, with 11 bases between.

The chain uses TRBV6-5 and TRBJ2-2; weak D call: TRBD2 (6 bases). The CDR3 is 15 amino acids. Germline-derived CDR1 and CDR2 are MNHEY and SVGAGI. Trimming took 2 bases from V and 3 from J, leaving 10 bases between them. The CDR3 DNA reads as TGTGCCAGCAGTTACGGCGGGGCTGACACCGGGGAGCTGTTTTTT. This encodes CASSYGGADTGELFF.

This clone was observed a few times. The chain has TRBV7-2 and TRBJ1-5; a weak D match, TRBD1 (5 bases). This CDR3 region has 15 residues. CDR1 and CDR2 (germline): SGHTA, FQGNSA. The V and J ends lost 5 bases and 6 bases respectively, with 17 bases between them. CDR3 coding DNA: TGTGCCAGCAGCCCGGGGGTAGGGGCGGCTCAGCCCCAGCATTTT. Amino acid sequence: CASSPGVGAAQPQHF.

The chain combines TRBV29-1 with TRBJ2-5, with 10 nucleotides matching TRBD1. Germline lookup yields CDR1 SQVTM and CDR2 ANQGSEA. The CDR3 covers 15 residues. Trimming cost V 4 bases and J 5 bases; bases outside gene matches: 10. CDR3 DNA sequence: TGCAGCGTTGCTTTGAGGACAGGGGGACGGGAGACCCAGTACTTC. Amino acid sequence: CSVALRTGGRETQYF.

The CDR3 nucleotides are TGTGCCAGCAGTGACGGGACAGGGAGGGGCGGCTACACCTTC. Its protein product is CASSDGTGRGGYTF. This chain connects TRBV25-1 to TRBJ1-2, with 9 bases aligning to TRBD1. V dropped 3 bases and J dropped 8; count of bases not matched to a gene: 7. The CDR3 is 14 residues long. The germline V gene encodes CDR1 MGHDK and CDR2 SYGVNS.

The chain combines TRBV6-1 with TRBJ1-5; 7 positions agree with TRBD1. This CDR3 region has 15 residues. The germline V gene encodes CDR1 MNHNS and CDR2 SASEGT. J gave up 6 bases and V 5 bases, and 10 bases lay outside the gene matches. CDR3: CASSRFGTAGQPQHF. DNA of the CDR3: TGTGCCAGCAGTCGATTCGGGACAGCGGGTCAGCCCCAGCATTTT.

The chain joins TRBV11-2 to TRBJ2-7; 9 nucleotides align to TRBD2. Germline assignment: CDR1 SGHAT and CDR2 FQNNGV. V was pared by 5 bases and J by 5 bases, with 7 bases of the junction left unmatched. The CDR3 runs 14 residues. CDR3 in DNA: TGTGCCAGCAGCCGGTTTAGCGGGAGCGACGAGCAGTACTTC. Encoded protein: CASSRFSGSDEQYF.

The chain couples TRBV5-5 to TRBJ2-7; D unclear. Germline CDR1 SGHKS, CDR2 YYEKEE (reference sequence). Deletions cut 0 bases from V and 2 bases from J, with 9 bases between. CDR3 length: 14 amino acids. The CDR3 DNA reads TGTGCCAGCAGCTTGGATACATATACCTACGAGCAGTACTTC. Translating it yields CASSLDTYTYEQYF.

The V call is TRBV5-4, the J call TRBJ2-2; the match to TRBD1 covers 7 bases. Germline V gene lookup returns CDR1 SGHNT and CDR2 YYREEE (reference sequence). The ends lost 7 bases at V and 5 bases at J; junction bases unmatched: 11. This CDR3 comprises 15 residues. In DNA form, the CDR3 reads TGTGCCAGCCAAGACGGGACAGTCGTAACCGGGGAGCTGTTTTTT. Translation: CASQDGTVVTGELFF. Full variable domain (rest looked up from reference TRBV5-4 and TRBJ2-2): ETGVTQSPTHLIKTRGQQVTLRCSSQSGHNTVSWYQQALGQGPQFIFQYYREEENGRGNFPPRFSGLQFPNYSSELNVNALELDDSALYLCASQDGTVVTGELFFGEGSRLTVL.

The rearrangement links TRBV4-3 to TRBJ1-6; tentatively, D is TRBD1 (6 bases). Germline V gene data show CDR1 as LGHNA and CDR2 as YSLEER. Trimming left V 5 bases short and J 5 bases short, with 16 bases between. The CDR3 length is 16 residues. This CDR3 is CASSALRQVHNSPLHF. DNA of the CDR3: TGCGCCAGCAGCGCGCTTCGACAGGTTCATAATTCACCCCTCCACTTT.

This sequence joins TRBV19 and TRBJ1-2; the match to TRBD1 covers 10 bases. With 2 bases clipped from V and 4 bases from J, the junction kept 4 bases outside the gene matches. Per the germline V gene, CDR1 is LNHDA and CDR2 is SQIVND (reference sequence). CDR3 length: 15 residues. CDR3 sequence: CASSIRGTGVYGYTF. The CDR3 DNA is TGTGCCAGTAGTATACGGGGGACAGGGGTCTATGGCTACACCTTC.

The chain has TRBV7-2 and TRBJ2-7; TRBD2 aligns across 7 bases. CDR1 is SGHTA and CDR2 is FQGNSA in the germline V gene. With 2 bases clipped from V and 4 bases from J, the junction kept 11 bases outside the gene matches. The CDR3 spans 16 residues. The CDR3 DNA sequence: TGTGCCAGCAGCTTAACTCCCCTAGCGGTAGCTTACGAGCAGTACTTC. Encoded protein: CASSLTPLAVAYEQYF.

The CDR3 nucleotides read TGTGCCAGCAGCCGCGCCCGGGGTCCCTACGAGCAGTACTTC. Residues: CASSRARGPYEQYF. The rearrangement links TRBV5-5 to TRBJ2-7; D is perhaps TRBD2 (5 bases). Germline V gives CDR1 SGHKS, CDR2 YYEKEE (reference sequence). There are 14 residues in the CDR3. The V end was cut by 4 bases, the J end by 2 bases, with 13 bases between. Supplemented by reference TRBV5-5 and TRBJ2-7, the full variable domain reads DAGVTQSPTHLIKTRGQQVTLRCSPISGHKSVSWYQQVLGQGPQFIFQYYEKEERGRGNFPDRFSARQFPNYSSELNVNALLLGDSALYLCASSRARGPYEQYFGPGTRLTVT.

DNA for the CDR3: TGTGCCAGCAGTCCGGACAGGGTCTATGGCTACACCTTC. Protein sequence: CASSPDRVYGYTF. This chain uses TRBV6-6 with TRBJ1-2; 8 bases map to TRBD1. V shed 5 bases, J shed 4 bases, and the junction held 3 bases outside the gene matches. Germline V gene lookup returns CDR1 MNHNY and CDR2 SVGAGI (reference sequence). The CDR3 is made up of 13 amino acids.